Following are 18 T cell receptor beta chains from one sample sequenced in a study of cytomegalovirus exposure and HLA in healthy donors. This table comes from immunoSEQ multiplex PCR, and its TCRdb copy is limited to in-frame clones, with some not included. The sample lists 150,000 to 200,000 clones; 86% were seen once. Material for sequencing was PBMCs. The receptor source for this set is a woman aged 25 to 39 in good health and CMV-seronegative.

The chain recombines TRBV28 with TRBJ1-2; perhaps TRBD1 as D (5 bases). Trimming stripped 7 bases from V and 5 bases from J, with 14 bases between. This CDR3 is 13 amino acids long. The germline CDR1 and CDR2 sequences are MDHEN and SYDVKM. The CDR3, as DNA: TGTGCCAGCACCCCACCCCGGGGGTATGGCTACACCTTC. This encodes CASTPPRGYGYTF.

The genes are TRBV25-1 and TRBJ2-5, with 8 bases matching TRBD2. The V gene's germline CDR1 is MGHDK and CDR2 SYGVNS. The CDR3 runs to 16 residues. V lost 7 bases and J lost 3; bases outside the gene matches: 13. CDR3 region: CASTFLGPGREETQYF. In nucleotides, the CDR3 is TGTGCCAGCACCTTCTTGGGACCCGGGAGGGAAGAGACCCAGTACTTC.

This chain connects TRBV10-3 to TRBJ2-7, with TRBD2 matching 11 bases. In germline, CDR1 is ENHRY, CDR2 SYGVKD. The CDR3 contains 17 residues. V lost 3 bases, J lost 2 bases, and 9 bases stayed unmatched. The CDR3: CAISDDSGLAEPYEQYF. The CDR3 DNA reads as TGTGCCATCAGTGACGACTCGGGACTAGCGGAACCCTACGAGCAGTACTTC.

V and J are TRBV29-1 and TRBJ1-1; tentative D call: TRBD1 (6 bases). This CDR3 region has 12 residues. Germline V gene lookup returns CDR1 SQVTM and CDR2 ANQGSEA. V lost 7 bases and J lost 4, with 13 bases in between. The CDR3 here is CSAFRGLTEAFF. The CDR3 bases are TGCAGCGCTTTCAGGGGCCTCACTGAAGCTTTCTTT. The whole variable domain, filled in from reference TRBV29-1 and TRBJ1-1, reads SAVISQKPSRDICQRGTSLTIQCQVDSQVTMMFWYRQQPGQSLTLIATANQGSEATYESGFVIDKFPISRPNLTFSTLTVSNMSPEDSSIYLCSAFRGLTEAFFGQGTRLTVV.

This clone has only a few counts. The chain links TRBV11-2 to TRBJ2-7; 9 bases are shared with TRBD2. V shed 4 bases, J shed 3 bases, and the junction held 7 bases outside the gene matches. This CDR3 comprises 15 residues. CDR1 and CDR2 from the germline V gene are SGHAT and FQNNGV. The CDR3 nucleotides read TGTGCCAGCAGCTCCTTTAGCGGGGGATACTACGAGCAGTACTTC. It yields the protein CASSSFSGGYYEQYF.

This sequence joins TRBV9 and TRBJ2-7; TRBD1 agrees at 9 bases. V was pared by 0 bases and J by 5 bases, with 6 bases of the junction left unmatched. Germline lookup yields CDR1 SGDLS and CDR2 YYNGEE. There are 15 residues in the CDR3. The CDR3 region is CASSVGGDRVHEQYF. The CDR3 DNA reads TGTGCCAGCAGCGTAGGTGGGGACAGGGTCCACGAGCAGTACTTC.

The chain couples TRBV15 to TRBJ2-7, with D perhaps assigned TRBD1 or TRBD2 (7 bases each). The V gene's germline CDR1 is LNHNV and CDR2 YYDKDF (reference sequence). The CDR3 sequence is 14 residues long. V was shortened by 1 base and J by 3 bases, with 10 bases between the two germline ends. Written as DNA, the CDR3 is TGTGCCACCAGCAGAGCAGGGGGGGACTACGAGCAGTACTTC. This encodes CATSRAGGDYEQYF.

The J gene is TRBJ1-5, the V gene TRBV6-1; maybe TRBD1 (6 bases). This CDR3 contains 17 residues. Germline V gives CDR1 MNHNS, CDR2 SASEGT. With 3 bases removed from V and 4 bases from J, the gap between germline ends came to 19 bases. This CDR3 reads CASSDTAGTLGNQPQHF. CDR3 DNA: TGTGCCAGCAGTGATACCGCGGGGACACTAGGAAATCAGCCCCAGCATTTT.

In DNA form, the CDR3 reads TGTGCCAGCTCACCAATAGGGGTGAACACCGGGGAGCTGTTTTTT. The encoded protein is CASSPIGVNTGELFF. The chain recombines TRBV18 with TRBJ2-2; TRBD1 might be the D (5 bases). The germline V and J ends were trimmed by 2 bases and 1 base, with 8 bases remaining between them. The germline V gene encodes CDR1 KGHSH and CDR2 LQKENI. The CDR3 sequence is 15 residues long.

The chain employs TRBV29-1 and TRBJ2-3; 11 bases agree with TRBD2. This CDR3 is 18 amino acids long. After removal of 7 bases from V and 2 bases from J, the junction contained 17 bases not matched to a gene. From germline, CDR1 is SQVTM and CDR2 ANQGSEA. The CDR3 loop is CSAYYLKSLAGDTDTQYF. CDR3 sequence (DNA): TGCAGCGCGTACTACCTAAAGTCACTAGCGGGAGACACAGATACGCAGTATTTT.

The CDR3 region is CASSVEGSQTGELFF. The CDR3 coding sequence is TGTGCCAGCAGCGTAGAAGGCTCCCAGACCGGGGAGCTGTTTTTT. This chain connects TRBV9 to TRBJ2-2; D not resolved. Per the germline V gene, CDR1 is SGDLS and CDR2 is YYNGEE. The CDR3 sequence is 15 residues long. V dropped 0 bases and J dropped 5 bases, with 11 bases sitting between them.

Only a few counts were recorded for this clone. This chain uses TRBV5-1 with TRBJ1-6; 7 positions agree with TRBD1. V was pared by 0 bases and J by 13 bases, with 10 bases of the junction left unmatched. CDR3 size: 15 residues. Germline CDR1 and CDR2: SGHRS and YFSETQ. DNA for the CDR3: TGCGCCAGCAGCTTGGGGGTGACAGGGAAGTCGCCCCTCCACTTT. Its protein product is CASSLGVTGKSPLHF.

J is TRBJ2-7 and V is TRBV27; a possible D gene is TRBD2 (6 bases). Germline V lookup: CDR1 MNHEY, CDR2 SMNVEV (reference sequence). This CDR3 has 14 residues. Deletions cut 10 bases from V and 4 bases from J, with 20 bases between. The CDR3 coding sequence is TGTGCCACTAAAATAGGGACTGGAGAATACGAGCAGTACTTC. It encodes CATKIGTGEYEQYF.

V gene TRBV7-2 combines with J gene TRBJ1-2; no definite D call. CDR1 and CDR2 (germline): SGHTA, FQGNSA. Trimming shortened V by 1 base and J by 4 bases, and 10 bases separated the two germline ends. The CDR3 runs to 14 residues. The CDR3 is CASSLGVQTYGYTF. In nucleotides, the CDR3 is TGTGCCAGCAGCTTAGGGGTACAGACCTATGGCTACACCTTC.

The table lists this clone with a few counts. The genes are TRBV19 and TRBJ1-5, with 8 bases fitting TRBD1. Germline V gives CDR1 LNHDA, CDR2 SQIVND (reference sequence). The CDR3 consists of 15 residues. V dropped 8 bases and J dropped 1; count of bases not matched to a gene: 7. For the CDR3, the DNA is TGTGCCAGTCGCACACAGGGGGTGAGCAATCAGCCCCAGCATTTT. Its protein product is CASRTQGVSNQPQHF.

The chain carries TRBV6-1 and TRBJ1-2; D is unresolved. Per the germline V gene, CDR1 is MNHNS and CDR2 is SASEGT. V was cut by 6 bases and J by 7 bases, with 12 bases left in between. The CDR3 runs to 12 residues. CDR3 residues: CASRPRKGGYTF. The CDR3 DNA follows: TGTGCCAGCAGACCCCGAAAAGGTGGCTACACCTTC.

This chain joins TRBV7-8 and TRBJ2-7; TRBD2 might be the D (6 bases). Germline values: CDR1 SGHVS, CDR2 FQNEAQ. The V gene lost 3 bases and the J gene lost 1 base, with 7 bases spanning the gap. CDR3 length: 13 amino acids. CDR3 sequence reads: CASSFGGSYEQYF. The CDR3 DNA follows: TGTGCCAGCAGCTTCGGGGGTTCCTACGAGCAGTACTTC.

The chain joins TRBV9 to TRBJ2-1; a weak D match, TRBD2 (5 bases). The CDR3 loop spans 13 amino acids. The germline V gene has CDR1 SGDLS and CDR2 YYNGEE. V gave up 4 bases and J gave up 6 bases, with 11 bases separating them. CDR3 amino acids: CASSPWGANEQFF. Written as DNA, the CDR3 is TGTGCCAGCAGCCCTTGGGGAGCCAATGAGCAGTTCTTC.